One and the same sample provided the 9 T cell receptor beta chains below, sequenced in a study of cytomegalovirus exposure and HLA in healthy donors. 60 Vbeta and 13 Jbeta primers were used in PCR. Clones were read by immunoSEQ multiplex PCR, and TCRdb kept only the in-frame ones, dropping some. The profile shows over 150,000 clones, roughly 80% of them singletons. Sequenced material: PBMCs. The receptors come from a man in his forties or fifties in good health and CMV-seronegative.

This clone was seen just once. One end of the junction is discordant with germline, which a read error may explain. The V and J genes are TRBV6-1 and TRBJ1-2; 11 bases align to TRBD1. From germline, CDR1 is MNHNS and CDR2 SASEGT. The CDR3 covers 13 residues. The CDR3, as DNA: TGTGCCAGCACCAGGGACAGGGGGTATGGCTATACCTTC. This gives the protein CASTRDRGYGYTF.

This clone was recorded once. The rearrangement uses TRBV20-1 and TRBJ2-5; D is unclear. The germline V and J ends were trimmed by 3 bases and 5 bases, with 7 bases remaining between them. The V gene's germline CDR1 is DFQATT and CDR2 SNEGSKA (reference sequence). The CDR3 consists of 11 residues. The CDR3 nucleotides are TGCAGTGCTAGGGAGAGGGAGACCCAGTACTTC. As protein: CSARERETQYF.

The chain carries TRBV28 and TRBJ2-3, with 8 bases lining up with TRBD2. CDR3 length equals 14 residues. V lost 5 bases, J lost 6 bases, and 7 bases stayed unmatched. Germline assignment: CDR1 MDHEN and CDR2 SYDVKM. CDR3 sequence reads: CASSTSGHTDTQYF. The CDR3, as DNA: TGTGCCAGCAGTACTAGCGGACATACGGATACGCAGTATTTT. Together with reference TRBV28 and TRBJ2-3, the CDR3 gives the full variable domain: DVKVTQSSRYLVKRTGEKVFLECVQDMDHENMFWYRQDPGLGLRLIYFSYDVKMKEKGDIPEGYSVSREKKERFSLILESASTNQTSMYLCASSTSGHTDTQYFGPGTRLTVL.

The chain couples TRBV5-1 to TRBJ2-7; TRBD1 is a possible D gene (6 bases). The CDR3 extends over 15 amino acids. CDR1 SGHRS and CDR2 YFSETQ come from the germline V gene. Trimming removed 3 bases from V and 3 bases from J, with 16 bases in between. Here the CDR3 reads CASSSIDPGVYEQYF. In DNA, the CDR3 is TGCGCCAGCAGCTCGATCGACCCAGGGGTCTACGAGCAGTACTTC. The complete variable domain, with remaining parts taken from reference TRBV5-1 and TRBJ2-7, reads KAGVTQTPRYLIKTRGQQVTLSCSPISGHRSVSWYQQTPGQGLQFLFEYFSETQRNKGNFPGRFSGRQFSNSRSEMNVSTLELGDSALYLCASSSIDPGVYEQYFGPGTRLTVT.

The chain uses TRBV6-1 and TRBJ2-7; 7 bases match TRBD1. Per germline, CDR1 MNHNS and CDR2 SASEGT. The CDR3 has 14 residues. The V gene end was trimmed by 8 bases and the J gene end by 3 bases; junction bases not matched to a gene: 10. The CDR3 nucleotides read TGTGCCAGCCGACCCGGGACAGCACTCTACGAGCAGTACTTC. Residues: CASRPGTALYEQYF.

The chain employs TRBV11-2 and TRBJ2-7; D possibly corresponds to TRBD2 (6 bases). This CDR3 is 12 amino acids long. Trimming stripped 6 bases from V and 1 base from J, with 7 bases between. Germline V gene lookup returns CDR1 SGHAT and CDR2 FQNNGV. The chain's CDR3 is CASSRGSYEQYF. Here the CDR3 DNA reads TGTGCCAGCAGTCGGGGGTCCTACGAGCAGTACTTC.

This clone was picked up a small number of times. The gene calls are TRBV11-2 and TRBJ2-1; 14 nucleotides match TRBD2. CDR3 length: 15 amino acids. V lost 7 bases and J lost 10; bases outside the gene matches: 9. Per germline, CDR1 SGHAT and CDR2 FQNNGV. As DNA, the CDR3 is TGTGCCAGCACCCGACTAGCGGGGGGGCCGAGGGAGCAGTTCTTC. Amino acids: CASTRLAGGPREQFF.

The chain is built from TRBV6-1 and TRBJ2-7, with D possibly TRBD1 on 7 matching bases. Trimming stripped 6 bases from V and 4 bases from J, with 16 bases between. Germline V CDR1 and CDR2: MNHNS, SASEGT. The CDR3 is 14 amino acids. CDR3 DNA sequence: TGTGCCAGCAGGACGCGGGACAGTAGATACGAGCAGTACTTC. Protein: CASRTRDSRYEQYF.

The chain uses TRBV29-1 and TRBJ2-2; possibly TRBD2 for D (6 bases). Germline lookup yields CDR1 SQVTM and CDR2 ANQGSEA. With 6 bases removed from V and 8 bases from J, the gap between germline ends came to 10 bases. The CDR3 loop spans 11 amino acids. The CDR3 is CSVAGSGELFF. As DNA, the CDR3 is TGCAGCGTGGCGGGGTCAGGGGAGCTGTTTTTT.